Listed below are T cell receptor beta chains from one sample, sequenced in a study of blood T cell repertoires in COVID-19. Data came from immunoSEQ multiplex PCR; TCRdb stores just in-frame clones and leaves some out. This sample has under 130,000 clones; just over 85% occur once, and the top ten carry around 3.5%. Material for sequencing was peripheral blood. The receptor source for this set is a human donor in a cohort sampled during active COVID-19. Both conserved end residues are trimmed from each CDR3. Size values are once, few and many counts, or a class for expanded clones, and some rows have none.

clone_size	v_call	j_call	cdr3_aa
-	TRBV5-4	TRBJ2-1	ASSLVVRGSEQF
-	TRBV7-8	TRBJ2-3	ASSLSAGGGTDTQY
-	TRBV11-3	TRBJ1-2	ASSLGGPDWGGYT
-	TRBV5-6	TRBJ2-5	ASSPGQQETQY
-	TRBV5-1	TRBJ1-1	ASSLQIGGDTEAF
once	TRBV18	TRBJ2-1	ASSPQAGQGDEQF
once	TRBV2	TRBJ2-1	ASNGPLAGSYNEQF
-	TRBV6-5	TRBJ1-1	ASTHGRRTEAF
-	TRBV7-2	TRBJ1-1	ASSPTGTANTEAF
-	TRBV10-2	TRBJ2-3	ASSDTERDTQY
-	TRBV11-2	TRBJ2-3	ASRDRGKPSTDTQY
-	TRBV5-1	TRBJ1-2	ASSRDKNYGYT
-	TRBV11-2	TRBJ2-5	ASSPTGQETQY
once	TRBV10-3	TRBJ2-5	AISDGTADQETQY
-	TRBV11-2	TRBJ1-2	ASSLVSQEGYT
-	TRBV29-1	TRBJ1-1	SGGQVNTEAF
-	TRBV9	TRBJ1-4	ASSVGGDWTNEKLF
once	TRBV12-3/TRBV12-4	TRBJ1-3	ASSLRAGNTIY
-	TRBV6-2/TRBV6-3	TRBJ1-5	ASSYVSSNQPQH
-	TRBV19	TRBJ1-2	ASSKTGSDYGYT
-	TRBV5-1	TRBJ2-7	ASTRAGEGHEQY
-	TRBV18	TRBJ1-1	ASSPQGPDTEAF
-	TRBV6-2/TRBV6-3	TRBJ1-5	ASSYLGGYNQPQH
few	TRBV27	TRBJ2-2	ASSFFPGELF
-	TRBV11-2	TRBJ2-1	ASSLVPGMRF
-	TRBV10-2	TRBJ1-2	ASSPLGAKDPLYGYT
-	TRBV4-1	TRBJ2-3	ASSQERGLAGENTDTQY
-	TRBV7-6	TRBJ1-2	ASSQGSNYGYT
-	TRBV7-8	TRBJ2-2	ASSLDSGIGELF
-	TRBV19	TRBJ1-5	ASRRAGGGSNQPQH
once	TRBV7-2	TRBJ1-1	ASSFNLRAEAF
-	TRBV5-1	TRBJ2-3	ASTLAGLAGADTQY